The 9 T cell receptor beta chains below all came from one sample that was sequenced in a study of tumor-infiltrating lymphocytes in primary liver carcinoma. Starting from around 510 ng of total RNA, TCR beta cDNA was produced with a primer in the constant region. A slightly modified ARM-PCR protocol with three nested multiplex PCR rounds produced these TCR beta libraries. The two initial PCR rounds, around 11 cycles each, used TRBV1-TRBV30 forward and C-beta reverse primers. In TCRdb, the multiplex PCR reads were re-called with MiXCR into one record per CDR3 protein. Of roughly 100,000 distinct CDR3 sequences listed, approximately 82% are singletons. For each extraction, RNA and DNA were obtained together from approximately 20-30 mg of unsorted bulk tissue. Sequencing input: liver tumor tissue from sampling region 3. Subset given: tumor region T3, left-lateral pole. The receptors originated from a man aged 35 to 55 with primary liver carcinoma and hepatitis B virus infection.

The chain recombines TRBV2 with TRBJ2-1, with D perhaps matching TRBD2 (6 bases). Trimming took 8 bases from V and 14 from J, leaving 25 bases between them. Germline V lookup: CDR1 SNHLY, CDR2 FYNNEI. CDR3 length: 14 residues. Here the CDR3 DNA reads TGTGCCAGCCAAGAAGGAGGAGGGTACAACGAGGAGTTCTTC. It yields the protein CASQEGGGYNEEFF.

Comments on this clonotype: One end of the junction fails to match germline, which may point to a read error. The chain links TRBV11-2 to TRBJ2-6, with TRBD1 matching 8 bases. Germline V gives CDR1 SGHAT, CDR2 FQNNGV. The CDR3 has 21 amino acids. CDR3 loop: CASGMGGDRGFSLSGASVLTF. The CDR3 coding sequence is TGTGCCAGCGGCATGGGGGGAGACAGGGGCTTTTCCCTCTCTGGGGCCAGCGTCCTGACTTTC.

CDR3 in amino acids: CASSAGGSSVGARSDTQYF. For the CDR3, the DNA is TGTGCCAGCAGCGCTGGGGGAAGTTCTGTTGGAGCCCGCTCAGATACGCAGTATTTT. The chain uses TRBV11-1 and TRBJ2-3, with D perhaps being TRBD1 or TRBD2 (5 bases each). CDR1 is SGHAT, CDR2 FQDESV, per germline (reference sequence). The CDR3 contains 19 residues. V shed 5 bases and J shed 4 bases, with 28 bases lying between them.

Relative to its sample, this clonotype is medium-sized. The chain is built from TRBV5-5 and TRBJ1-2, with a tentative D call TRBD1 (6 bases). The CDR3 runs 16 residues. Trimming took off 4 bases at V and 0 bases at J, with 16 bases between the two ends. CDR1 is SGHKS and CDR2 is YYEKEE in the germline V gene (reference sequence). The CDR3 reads CASSPHPDRTNYGYTF. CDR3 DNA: TGTGCCAGCAGCCCTCACCCGGACAGAACTAACTATGGCTACACCTTC.

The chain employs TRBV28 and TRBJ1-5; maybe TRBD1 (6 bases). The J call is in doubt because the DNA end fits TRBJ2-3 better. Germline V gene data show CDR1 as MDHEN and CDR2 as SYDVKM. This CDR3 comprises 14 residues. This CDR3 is CASRLTGSNQPQYF. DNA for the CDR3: TGTGCCAGCAGGCTCACAGGGTCGAATCAGCCTCAGTATTTT.

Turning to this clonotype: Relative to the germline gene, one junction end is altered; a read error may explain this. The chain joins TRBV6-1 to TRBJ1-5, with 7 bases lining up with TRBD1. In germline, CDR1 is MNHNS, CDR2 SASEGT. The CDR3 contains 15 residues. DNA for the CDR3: TGTGCCAGCGGGGGAATGAGGGGGCGCATTCAGTCCCAGCATTTT. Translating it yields CASGGMRGRIQSQHF.

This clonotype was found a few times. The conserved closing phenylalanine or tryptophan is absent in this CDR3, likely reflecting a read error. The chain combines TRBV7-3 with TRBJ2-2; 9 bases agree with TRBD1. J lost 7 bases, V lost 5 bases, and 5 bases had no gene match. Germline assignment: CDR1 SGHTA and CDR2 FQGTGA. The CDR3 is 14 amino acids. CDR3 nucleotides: TGTGCCAGCAGCCCTGACAGGGGGGTCGGGGAGCTGTTTCTT. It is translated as CASSPDRGVGELFL.

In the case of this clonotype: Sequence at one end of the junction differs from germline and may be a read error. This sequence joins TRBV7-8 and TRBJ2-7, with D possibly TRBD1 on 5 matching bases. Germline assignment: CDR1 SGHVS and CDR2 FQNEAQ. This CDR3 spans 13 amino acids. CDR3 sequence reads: CASCWKQEYEQYF. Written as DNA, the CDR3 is TGTGCCAGCTGCTGGAAACAGGAATACGAGCAATACTTC. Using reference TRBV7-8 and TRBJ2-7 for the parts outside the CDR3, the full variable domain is GAGVSQSPRYKVAKRGQDVALRCDPISGHVSLFWYQQALGQGPEFLTYFQNEAQLDKSGLPSDRFFAERPEGSVSTLKIQRTQQEDSAVYLCASCWKQEYEQYFGPGTRLTVT.

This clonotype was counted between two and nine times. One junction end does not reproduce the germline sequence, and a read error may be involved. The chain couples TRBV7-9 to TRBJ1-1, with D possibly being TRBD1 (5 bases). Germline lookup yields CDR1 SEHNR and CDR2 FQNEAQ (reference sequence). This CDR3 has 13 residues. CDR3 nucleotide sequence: TGTGCCGGCAGCTTAGGGGTAGAGACTGAAGCTTTCTTT. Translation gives CAGSLGVETEAFF. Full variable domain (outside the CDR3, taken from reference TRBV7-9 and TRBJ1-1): DTGVSQNPRHKITKRGQNVTFRCDPISEHNRLYWYRQTLGQGPEFLTYFQNEAQLEKSRLLSDRFSAERPKGSFSTLEIQRTEQGDSAMYLCAGSLGVETEAFFGQGTRLTVV.